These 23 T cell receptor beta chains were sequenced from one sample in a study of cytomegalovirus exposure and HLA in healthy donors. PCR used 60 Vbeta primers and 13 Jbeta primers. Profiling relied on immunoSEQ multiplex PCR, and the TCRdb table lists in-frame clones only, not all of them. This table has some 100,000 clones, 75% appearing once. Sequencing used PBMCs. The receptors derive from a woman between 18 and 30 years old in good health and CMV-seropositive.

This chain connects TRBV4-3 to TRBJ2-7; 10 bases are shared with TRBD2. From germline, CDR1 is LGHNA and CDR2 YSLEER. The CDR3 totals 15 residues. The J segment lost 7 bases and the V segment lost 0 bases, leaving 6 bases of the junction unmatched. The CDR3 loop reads CASSQDWISGREQYF. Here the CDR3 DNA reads TGCGCCAGCAGCCAAGATTGGATTAGCGGGAGGGAGCAGTACTTC.

CDR3 nucleotide sequence: TGTGCCAGCAGCGTCGAAACGCACAGCGGCAAAAACTATGGCTACACCTTC. It encodes CASSVETHSGKNYGYTF. The chain is built from TRBV9 and TRBJ1-2; D gene unclear. Trimming left V 2 bases short and J 2 bases short, with 19 bases between. Germline V gene data show CDR1 as SGDLS and CDR2 as YYNGEE. This CDR3 region has 17 residues.

Written as DNA, the CDR3 is TGTGCCAGCTCACAGGGGTCCCTCCGGAACACTGAAGCTTTCTTT. Encoded protein: CASSQGSLRNTEAFF. The chain is built from TRBV18 and TRBJ1-1; perhaps TRBD1 as D (5 bases). The CDR3 covers 15 residues. Germline CDR1 and CDR2: KGHSH and LQKENI. The V gene lost 4 bases and the J gene lost 1 base, with 13 bases spanning the gap.

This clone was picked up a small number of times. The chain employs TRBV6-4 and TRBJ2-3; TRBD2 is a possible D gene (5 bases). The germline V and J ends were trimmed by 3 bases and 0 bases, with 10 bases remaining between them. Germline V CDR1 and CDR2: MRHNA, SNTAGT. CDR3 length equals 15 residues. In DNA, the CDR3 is TGTGCCAGCAGTGAATTGGACTCAAGCACAGATACGCAGTATTTT. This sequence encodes CASSELDSSTDTQYF.

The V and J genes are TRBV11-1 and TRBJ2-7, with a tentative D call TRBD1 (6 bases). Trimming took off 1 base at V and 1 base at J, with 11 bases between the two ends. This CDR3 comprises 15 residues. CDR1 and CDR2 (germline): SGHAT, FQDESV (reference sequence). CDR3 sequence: CASSLGTDRSYEQYF. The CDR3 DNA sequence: TGTGCCAGCAGCTTAGGGACGGACAGATCCTACGAGCAGTACTTC.

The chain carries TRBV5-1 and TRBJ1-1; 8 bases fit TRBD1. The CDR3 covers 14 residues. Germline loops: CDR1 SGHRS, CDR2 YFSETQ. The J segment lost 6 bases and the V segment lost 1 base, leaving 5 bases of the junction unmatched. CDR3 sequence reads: CASSLQGANPEAFF. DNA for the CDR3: TGCGCCAGCAGCTTGCAGGGGGCGAATCCTGAAGCTTTCTTT.

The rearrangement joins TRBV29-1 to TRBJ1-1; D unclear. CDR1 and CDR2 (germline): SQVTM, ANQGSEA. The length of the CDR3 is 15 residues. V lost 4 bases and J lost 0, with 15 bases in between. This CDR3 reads CSVVGIGGVNTEAFF. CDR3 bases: TGCAGCGTTGTAGGAATCGGCGGGGTGAACACTGAAGCTTTCTTT.

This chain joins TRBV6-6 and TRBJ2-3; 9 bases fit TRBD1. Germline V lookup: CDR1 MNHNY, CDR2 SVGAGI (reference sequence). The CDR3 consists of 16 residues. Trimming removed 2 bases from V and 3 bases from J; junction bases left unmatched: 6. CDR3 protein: CASSYTSGQGTDTQYF. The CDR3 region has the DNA TGTGCCAGCAGTTACACATCGGGACAGGGTACAGATACGCAGTATTTT.

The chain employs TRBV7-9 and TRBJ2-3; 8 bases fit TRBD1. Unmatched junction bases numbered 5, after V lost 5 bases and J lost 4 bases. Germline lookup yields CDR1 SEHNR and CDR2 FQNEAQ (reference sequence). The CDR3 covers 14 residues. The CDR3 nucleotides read TGTGCCAGCAGCCCTAGGACAGGGCCAGATACGCAGTATTTT. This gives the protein CASSPRTGPDTQYF.

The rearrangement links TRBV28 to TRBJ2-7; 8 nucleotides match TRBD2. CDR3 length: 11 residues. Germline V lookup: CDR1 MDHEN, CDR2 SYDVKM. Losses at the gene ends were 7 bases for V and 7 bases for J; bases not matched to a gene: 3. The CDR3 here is CASIVAGEQYF. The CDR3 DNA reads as TGTGCCAGCATCGTAGCGGGAGAGCAGTACTTC.

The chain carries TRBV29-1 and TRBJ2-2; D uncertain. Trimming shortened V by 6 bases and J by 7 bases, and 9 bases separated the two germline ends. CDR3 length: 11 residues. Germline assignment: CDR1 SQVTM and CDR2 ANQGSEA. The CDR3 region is CSVRVSGELFF. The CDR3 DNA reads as TGCAGCGTCCGGGTGAGCGGGGAGCTGTTTTTT.

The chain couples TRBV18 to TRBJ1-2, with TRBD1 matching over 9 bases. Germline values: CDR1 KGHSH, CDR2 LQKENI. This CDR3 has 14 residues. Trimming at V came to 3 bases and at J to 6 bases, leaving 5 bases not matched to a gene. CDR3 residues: CASSPSDRGNGYTF. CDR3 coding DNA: TGTGCCAGCTCACCGTCGGACAGGGGCAATGGCTACACCTTC.

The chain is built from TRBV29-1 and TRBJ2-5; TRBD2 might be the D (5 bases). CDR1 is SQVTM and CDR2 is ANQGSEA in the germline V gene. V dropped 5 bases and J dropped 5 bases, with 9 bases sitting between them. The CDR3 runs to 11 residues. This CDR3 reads CSVFRGETQYF. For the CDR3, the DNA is TGCAGCGTTTTCCGAGGGGAGACCCAGTACTTC.

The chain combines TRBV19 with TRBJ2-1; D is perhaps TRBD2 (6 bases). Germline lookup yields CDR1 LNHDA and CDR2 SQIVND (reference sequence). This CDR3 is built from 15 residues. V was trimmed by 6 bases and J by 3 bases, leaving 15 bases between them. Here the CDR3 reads CASRPGEGNYNEQFF. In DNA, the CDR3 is TGTGCCAGTAGGCCGGGAGAGGGGAACTACAATGAGCAGTTCTTC.

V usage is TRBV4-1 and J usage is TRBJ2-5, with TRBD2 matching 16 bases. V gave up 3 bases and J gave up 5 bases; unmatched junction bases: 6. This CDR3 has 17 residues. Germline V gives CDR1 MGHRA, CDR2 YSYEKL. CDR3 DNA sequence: TGCGCCAGCAGCCAGGGGGGACTAGCGGGAGGGATGGAGACCCAGTACTTC. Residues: CASSQGGLAGGMETQYF.

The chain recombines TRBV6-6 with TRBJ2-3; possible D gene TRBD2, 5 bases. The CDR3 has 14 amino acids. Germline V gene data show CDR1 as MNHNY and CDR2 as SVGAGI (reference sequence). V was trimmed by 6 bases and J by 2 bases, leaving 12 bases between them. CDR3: CASSLGLLTDTQYF. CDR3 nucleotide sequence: TGTGCCAGCAGCCTTGGACTCCTCACAGATACGCAGTATTTT.

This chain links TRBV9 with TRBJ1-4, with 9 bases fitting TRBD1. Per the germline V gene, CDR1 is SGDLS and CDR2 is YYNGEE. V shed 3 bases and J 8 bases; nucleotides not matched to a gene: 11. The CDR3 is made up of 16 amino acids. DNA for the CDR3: TGTGCCAGCAGCGACTTACAGGGGGCGGTTGGAGAAAAACTGTTTTTT. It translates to CASSDLQGAVGEKLFF.

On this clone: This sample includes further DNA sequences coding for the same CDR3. The CDR3 sequence: CASSPRGGGPQETQYF. CDR3 DNA sequence: TGTGCCAGCAGCCCTCGAGGCGGGGGCCCCCAAGAGACCCAGTACTTC. The chain recombines TRBV5-4 with TRBJ2-5, with D possibly being TRBD2 (7 bases). The germline gives CDR1 SGHNT, CDR2 YYREEE (reference sequence). V lost 4 bases and J 1 base, leaving 17 bases between the germline ends. The CDR3 extends over 16 amino acids.

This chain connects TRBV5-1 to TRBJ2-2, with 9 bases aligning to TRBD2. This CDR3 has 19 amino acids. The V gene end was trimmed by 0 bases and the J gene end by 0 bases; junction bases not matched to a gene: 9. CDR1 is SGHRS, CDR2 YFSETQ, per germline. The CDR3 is CASSLDRLAALANTGELFF. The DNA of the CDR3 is TGCGCCAGCAGCTTGGATAGACTAGCGGCCCTCGCGAACACCGGGGAGCTGTTTTTT.

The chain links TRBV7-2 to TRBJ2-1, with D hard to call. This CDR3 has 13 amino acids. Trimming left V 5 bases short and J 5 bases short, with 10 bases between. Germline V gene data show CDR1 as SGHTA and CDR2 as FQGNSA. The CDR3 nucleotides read TGTGCCAGCAGCGTCGGAGTGAACAATGAGCAGTTCTTC. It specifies CASSVGVNNEQFF.

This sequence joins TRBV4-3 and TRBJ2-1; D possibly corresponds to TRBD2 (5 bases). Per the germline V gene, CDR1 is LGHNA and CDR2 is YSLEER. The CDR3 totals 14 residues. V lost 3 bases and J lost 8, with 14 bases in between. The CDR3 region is CASSHGSTDDEQFF. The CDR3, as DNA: TGCGCCAGCAGCCATGGGAGCACTGACGATGAGCAGTTCTTC.

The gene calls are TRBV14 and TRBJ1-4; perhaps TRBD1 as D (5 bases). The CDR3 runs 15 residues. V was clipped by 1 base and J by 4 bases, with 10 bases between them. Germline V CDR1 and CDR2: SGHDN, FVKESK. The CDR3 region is CASSQGGAVNEKLFF. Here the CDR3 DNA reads TGTGCCAGCAGCCAAGGCGGGGCCGTTAATGAAAAACTGTTTTTT.

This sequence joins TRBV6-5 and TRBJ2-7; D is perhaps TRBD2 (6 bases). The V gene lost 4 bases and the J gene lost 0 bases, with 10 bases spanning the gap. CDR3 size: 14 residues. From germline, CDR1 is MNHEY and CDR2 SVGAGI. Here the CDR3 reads CASSSDGSSYEQYF. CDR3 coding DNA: TGTGCCAGCAGTTCAGACGGGAGCTCCTACGAGCAGTACTTC.